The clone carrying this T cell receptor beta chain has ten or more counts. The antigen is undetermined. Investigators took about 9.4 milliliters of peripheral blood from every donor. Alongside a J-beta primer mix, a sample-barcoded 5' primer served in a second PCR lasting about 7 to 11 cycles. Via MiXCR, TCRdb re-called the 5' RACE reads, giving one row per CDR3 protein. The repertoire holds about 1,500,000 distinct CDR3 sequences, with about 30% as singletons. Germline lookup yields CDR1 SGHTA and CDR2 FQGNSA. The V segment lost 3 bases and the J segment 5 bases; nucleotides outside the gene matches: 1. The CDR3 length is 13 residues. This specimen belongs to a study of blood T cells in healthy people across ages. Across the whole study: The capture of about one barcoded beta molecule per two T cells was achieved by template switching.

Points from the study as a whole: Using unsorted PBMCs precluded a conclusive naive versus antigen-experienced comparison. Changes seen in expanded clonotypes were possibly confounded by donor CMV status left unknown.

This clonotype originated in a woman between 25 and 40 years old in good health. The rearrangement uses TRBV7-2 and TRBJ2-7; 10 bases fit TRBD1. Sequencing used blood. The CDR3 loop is CASSFGTGDEQYF. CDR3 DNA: TGTGCCAGCAGCTTCGGGACAGGGGACGAGCAGTACTTC.